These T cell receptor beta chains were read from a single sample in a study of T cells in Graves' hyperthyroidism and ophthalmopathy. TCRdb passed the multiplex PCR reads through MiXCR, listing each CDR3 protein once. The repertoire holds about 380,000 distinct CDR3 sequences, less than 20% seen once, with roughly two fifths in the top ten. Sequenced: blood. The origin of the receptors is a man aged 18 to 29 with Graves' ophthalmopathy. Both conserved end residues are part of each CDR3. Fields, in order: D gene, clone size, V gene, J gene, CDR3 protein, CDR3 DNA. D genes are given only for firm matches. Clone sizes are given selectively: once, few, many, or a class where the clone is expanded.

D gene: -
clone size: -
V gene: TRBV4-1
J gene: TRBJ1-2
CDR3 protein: CASSQESSVANYGYTF
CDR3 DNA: TGCGCCAGCAGCCAAGAATCGTCGGTTGCTAACTATGGCTACACCTTC

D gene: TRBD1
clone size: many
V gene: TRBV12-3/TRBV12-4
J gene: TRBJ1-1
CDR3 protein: CASSLAWGRGQTEAFF
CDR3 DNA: TGTGCCAGCAGTTTAGCTTGGGGGAGGGGGCAAACTGAAGCTTTCTTT

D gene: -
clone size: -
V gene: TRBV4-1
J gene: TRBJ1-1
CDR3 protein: CASSQVGRARTEAFF
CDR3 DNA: TGCGCCAGCAGCCAAGTAGGACGAGCCCGGACTGAAGCTTTCTTT

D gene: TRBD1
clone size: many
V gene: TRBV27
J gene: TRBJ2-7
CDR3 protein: CASSLRDRAWAEQYF
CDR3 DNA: TGTGCCAGCAGTTTGAGAGACAGGGCCTGGGCCGAGCAGTACTTC

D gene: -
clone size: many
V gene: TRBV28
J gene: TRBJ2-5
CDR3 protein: CASPGLQETQYF
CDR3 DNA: TGTGCCAGTCCGGGACTCCAAGAGACCCAGTACTTC

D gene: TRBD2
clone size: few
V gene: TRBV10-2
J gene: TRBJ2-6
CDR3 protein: CASSRGGVSGANVLTF
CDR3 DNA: TGCGCCAGCAGTCGCGGGGGTGTATCTGGGGCCAACGTCCTGACTTTC

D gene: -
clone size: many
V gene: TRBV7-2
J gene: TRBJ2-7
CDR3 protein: CASSLGVDVSYEQYF
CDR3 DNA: TGTGCCAGCAGCTTAGGCGTGGACGTCTCCTACGAGCAGTACTTC

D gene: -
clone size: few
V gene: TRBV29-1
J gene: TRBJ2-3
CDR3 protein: CSVATSTDTQYF
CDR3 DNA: TGCAGCGTGGCGACCAGCACAGATACGCAGTATTTT

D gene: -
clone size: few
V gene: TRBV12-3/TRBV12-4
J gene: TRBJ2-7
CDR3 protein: CASSFILGEIYEQYF
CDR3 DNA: TGTGCCAGCAGTTTTATCCTGGGGGAGATCTACGAGCAGTACTTC

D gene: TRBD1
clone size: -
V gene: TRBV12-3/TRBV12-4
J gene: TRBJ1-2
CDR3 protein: CASSWAGTGINYGYTF
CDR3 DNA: TGTGCCAGCAGTTGGGCCGGGACAGGGATTAACTATGGCTACACCTTC

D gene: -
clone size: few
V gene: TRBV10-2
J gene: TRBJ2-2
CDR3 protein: CATNGQGGELFF
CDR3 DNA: TGCGCCACAAACGGGCAGGGCGGGGAGCTGTTTTTT

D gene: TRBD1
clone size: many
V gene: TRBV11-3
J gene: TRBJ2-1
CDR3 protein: CASSLGPGQGNNEQFF
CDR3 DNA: TGTGCCAGCAGCTTGGGTCCGGGACAGGGGAACAATGAGCAGTTCTTC

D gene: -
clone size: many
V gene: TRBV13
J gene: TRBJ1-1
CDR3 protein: CASSQISSTEAFF
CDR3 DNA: TGTGCCAGCAGCCAGATCAGCAGCACTGAAGCTTTCTTT

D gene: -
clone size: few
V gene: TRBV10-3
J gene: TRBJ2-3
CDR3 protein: CAISEGPRASTDTQYF
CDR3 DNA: TGTGCCATCAGTGAGGGGCCCCGGGCTAGCACAGATACGCAGTATTTT

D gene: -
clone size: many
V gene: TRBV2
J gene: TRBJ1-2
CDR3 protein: CASSDTSYGYTF
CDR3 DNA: TGTGCCAGCAGTGACACATCATATGGCTACACCTTC

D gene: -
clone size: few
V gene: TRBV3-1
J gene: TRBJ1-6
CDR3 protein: CACSQGTGWNSPLHF
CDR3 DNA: TGTGCCTGCAGCCAAGGCACAGGGTGGAATTCACCCCTCCACTTT

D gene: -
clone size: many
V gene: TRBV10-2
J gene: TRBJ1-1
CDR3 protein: CASSEPRRWNTEAFF
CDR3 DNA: TGCGCCAGCAGTGAACCCCGGCGGTGGAACACTGAAGCTTTCTTT

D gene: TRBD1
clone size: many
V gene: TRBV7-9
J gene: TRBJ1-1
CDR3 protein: CASSLHDRVAFF
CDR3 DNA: TGTGCCAGCAGCCTTCACGACAGGGTGGCTTTCTTT

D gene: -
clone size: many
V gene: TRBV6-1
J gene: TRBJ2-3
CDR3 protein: CASSDQTANTDTQYF
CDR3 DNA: TGTGCCAGCAGTGACCAGACAGCAAACACAGATACGCAGTATTTT

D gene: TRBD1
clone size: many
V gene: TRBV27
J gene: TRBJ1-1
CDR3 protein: CASSPWTGGPNTEAFF
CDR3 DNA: TGTGCCAGCAGTCCCTGGACAGGGGGCCCGAACACTGAAGCTTTCTTT

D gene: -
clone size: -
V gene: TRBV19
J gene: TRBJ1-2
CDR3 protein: CASSIRQGVDYGYTF
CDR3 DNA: TGTGCCAGTAGTATCCGCCAGGGCGTGGACTATGGCTACACCTTC

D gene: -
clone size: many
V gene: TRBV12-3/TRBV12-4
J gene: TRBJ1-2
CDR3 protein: CASSLGTFKGGYTF
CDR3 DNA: TGTGCCAGCAGTCTCGGGACATTCAAAGGTGGCTACACCTTC

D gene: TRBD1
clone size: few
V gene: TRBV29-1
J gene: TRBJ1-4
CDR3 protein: CSVRTGTNEKLFF
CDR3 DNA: TGCAGCGTCCGGACAGGAACTAATGAAAAACTGTTTTTT

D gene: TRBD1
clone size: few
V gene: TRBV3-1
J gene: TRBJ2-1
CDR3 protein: CASSQRGHLDEQFF
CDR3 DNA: TGTGCCAGCAGCCAAAGGGGGCATTTAGATGAGCAGTTCTTC

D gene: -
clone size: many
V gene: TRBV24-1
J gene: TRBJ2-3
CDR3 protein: CATSDFGSTDTQYF
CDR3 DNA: TGTGCCACCAGTGATTTTGGCAGCACAGATACGCAGTATTTT

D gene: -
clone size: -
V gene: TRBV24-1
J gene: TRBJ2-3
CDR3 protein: CATSDLGNWRRGGTDTQYF
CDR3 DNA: TGTGCCACCAGTGATTTGGGGAACTGGCGTAGGGGAGGCACAGATACGCAGTATTTT

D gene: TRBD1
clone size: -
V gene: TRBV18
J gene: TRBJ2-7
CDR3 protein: CASSPSPGQGLYEQYF
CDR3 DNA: TGTGCCAGCTCACCAAGTCCGGGACAGGGCCTCTACGAGCAGTACTTC

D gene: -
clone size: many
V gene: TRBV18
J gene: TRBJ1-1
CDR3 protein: CASSPPANTEAFF
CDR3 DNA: TGTGCCAGCTCACCCCCGGCGAACACTGAAGCTTTCTTT

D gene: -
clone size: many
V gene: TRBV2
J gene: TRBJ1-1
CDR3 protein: CASSTRHSEAFF
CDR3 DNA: TGTGCCAGCAGTACTCGTCATTCCGAAGCTTTCTTT

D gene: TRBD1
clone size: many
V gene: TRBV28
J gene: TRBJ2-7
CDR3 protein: CASSLPGGTGAGEQYF
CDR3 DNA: TGTGCCAGCAGCCTCCCGGGAGGGACAGGGGCGGGCGAGCAGTACTTC

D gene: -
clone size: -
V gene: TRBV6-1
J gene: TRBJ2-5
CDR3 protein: CASSRDTAWETQYF
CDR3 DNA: TGTGCCAGCAGCCGGGACACGGCATGGGAGACCCAGTACTTC

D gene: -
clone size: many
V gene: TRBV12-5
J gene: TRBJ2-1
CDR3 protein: CASGLDTRYNEQFF
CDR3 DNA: TGTGCTAGTGGTTTGGACACGAGATACAATGAGCAGTTCTTC

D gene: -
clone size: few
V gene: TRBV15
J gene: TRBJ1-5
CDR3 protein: CATSRDPGSNQPQHF
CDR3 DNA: TGTGCCACCAGCAGAGACCCTGGGAGCAATCAGCCCCAGCATTTT

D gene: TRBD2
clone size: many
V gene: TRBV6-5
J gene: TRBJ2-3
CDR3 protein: CASSYSSGGAQDTQYF
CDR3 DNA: TGTGCCAGCAGTTACTCTAGCGGGGGGGCCCAAGATACGCAGTATTTT

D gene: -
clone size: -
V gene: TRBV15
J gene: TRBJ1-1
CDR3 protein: CATSGVSTGAFF
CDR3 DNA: TGTGCCACCAGCGGAGTTTCGACGGGGGCTTTCTTT

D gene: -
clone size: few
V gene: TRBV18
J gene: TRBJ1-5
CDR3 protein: CASSPGEEQPQHF
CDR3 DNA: TGTGCCAGCTCACCAGGGGAGGAACAGCCCCAGCATTTT

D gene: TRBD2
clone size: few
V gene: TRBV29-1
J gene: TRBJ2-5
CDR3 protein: CSVGPERDQYF
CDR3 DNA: TGCAGCGTTGGACCAGAGCGGGACCAGTACTTC

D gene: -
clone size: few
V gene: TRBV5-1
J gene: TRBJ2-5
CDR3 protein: CASSLHGVQETQYF
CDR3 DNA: TGCGCCAGCAGCTTGCACGGGGTCCAAGAGACCCAGTACTTC

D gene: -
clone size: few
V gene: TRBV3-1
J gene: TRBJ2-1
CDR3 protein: CASSQDILAGSYNGQFF
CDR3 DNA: TGTGCCAGCAGCCAAGATATATTGGCGGGGTCTTACAATGGGCAGTTCTTC

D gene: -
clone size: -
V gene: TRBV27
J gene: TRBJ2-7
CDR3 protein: CASSLESRYEQYF
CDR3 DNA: TGTGCCAGCAGTTTGGAATCGAGGTACGAGCAGTACTTC

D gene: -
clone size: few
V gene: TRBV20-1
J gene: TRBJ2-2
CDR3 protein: CSAREGFLNTGELFF
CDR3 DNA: TGCAGTGCTAGAGAGGGCTTCCTGAACACCGGGGAGCTGTTTTTT

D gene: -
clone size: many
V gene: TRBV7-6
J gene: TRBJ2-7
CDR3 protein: CASSLAPSGTGSYEQYF
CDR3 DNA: TGTGCCAGCAGCTTAGCCCCTTCCGGGACGGGCTCCTACGAGCAGTACTTC

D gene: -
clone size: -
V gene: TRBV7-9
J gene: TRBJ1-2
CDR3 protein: CASSLAFPAHGYTF
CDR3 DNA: TGTGCCAGCAGCTTAGCTTTTCCCGCCCATGGCTACACCTTC

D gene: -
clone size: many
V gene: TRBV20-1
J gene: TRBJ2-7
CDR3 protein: CSVTTGEAYEQYF
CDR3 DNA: TGCAGTGTAACGACAGGCGAGGCCTACGAGCAGTACTTC

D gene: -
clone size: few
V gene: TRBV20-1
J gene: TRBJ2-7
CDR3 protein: CSAQDSSSYVQYF
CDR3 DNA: TGCAGTGCCCAAGACAGCAGCTCCTACGTGCAGTACTTC

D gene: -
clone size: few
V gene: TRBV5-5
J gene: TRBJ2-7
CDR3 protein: CASSPRGAGDTYEQYF
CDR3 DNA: TGTGCCAGCAGCCCCAGGGGGGCGGGGGACACCTACGAGCAGTACTTC

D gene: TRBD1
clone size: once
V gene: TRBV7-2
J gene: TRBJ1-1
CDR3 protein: CASSFNMAGQKINTEAFF
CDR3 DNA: TGTGCCAGCAGCTTTAATATGGCGGGACAGAAGATAAACACTGAAGCTTTCTTT

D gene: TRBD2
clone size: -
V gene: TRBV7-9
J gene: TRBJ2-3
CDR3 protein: CASSLKAGGRFGTDTQYF
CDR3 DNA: TGTGCCAGCAGCTTAAAAGCGGGGGGGCGGTTTGGCACAGATACGCAGTATTTT

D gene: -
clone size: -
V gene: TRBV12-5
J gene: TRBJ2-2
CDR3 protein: CASALGGANTGELFF
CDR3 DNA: TGTGCTAGTGCCCTGGGTGGGGCGAACACCGGGGAGCTGTTTTTT